Below are 32 T cell receptor beta chains sequenced from a single sample in a study of T-cell reconstitution after alpha-beta-depleted transplantation in children. This sample's TCRbeta library carried unique molecular identifier barcodes. Via MiXCR, TCRdb re-called the PCR reads, giving one row per CDR3 protein. This table has just under 550,000 distinct CDR3 sequences, around 20% appearing once. The sample was PBMCs from the stem cell graft donor, taken from the stem cell graft. The source is a human donor who donated a stem cell graft to a child with acute lymphoblastic leukemia.

This clonotype was counted only a few times. This rearrangement joins TRBV18 to TRBJ1-5; D not resolved. The germline V and J ends were trimmed by 2 bases and 7 bases, with 15 bases remaining between them. Germline V gene sequence: CDR1 KGHSH, CDR2 LQKENI. The CDR3 is 15 amino acids. CDR3 DNA sequence: TGTGCCAGCTCACCAAAAGCGGCAGTGGGACAGCCCCAGCATTTT. Its protein product is CASSPKAAVGQPQHF.

This clonotype was observed a few times. The genes are TRBV4-1 and TRBJ2-7, with D possibly being TRBD2 (5 bases). V was clipped by 4 bases and J by 3 bases, with 13 bases between them. Germline CDR1 is MGHRA and CDR2 is YSYEKL. The length of the CDR3 is 14 residues. CDR3 DNA sequence: TGCGCCAGCAGCCCCCAGACGGGGAGCTACGAGCAGTACTTC. Protein product: CASSPQTGSYEQYF.

There are a few counts of this clonotype. For the CDR3, the DNA is TGTGCCAGCAGTCACCGGGAAGGAAACACCATATATTTT. Its translation is CASSHREGNTIYF. The J gene is TRBJ1-3, the V gene TRBV6-5; D call uncertain. Trimming shortened V by 5 bases and J by 4 bases, and 9 bases separated the two germline ends. Germline V gives CDR1 MNHEY, CDR2 SVGAGI. This CDR3 region has 13 residues.

The chain has TRBV4-1 and TRBJ2-7, with 9 bases identical to TRBD2. The CDR3 length is 16 residues. Germline loops: CDR1 MGHRA, CDR2 YSYEKL. V lost 0 bases and J lost 3; bases outside the gene matches: 6. CDR3 protein: CASSQERGGGYYEQYF. DNA for the CDR3: TGCGCCAGCAGCCAAGAGCGCGGGGGGGGTTACTACGAGCAGTACTTC.

The gene calls are TRBV11-1 and TRBJ2-1; TRBD2 might be the D (5 bases). The germline CDR1 and CDR2 sequences are SGHAT and FQDESV (reference sequence). The CDR3 loop spans 16 amino acids. Deletions cut 1 base from V and 1 base from J, with 11 bases between. DNA of the CDR3: TGTGCCAGCAGCTTAGACACGGGGATGTCCTACAATGAGCAGTTCTTC. The encoded protein is CASSLDTGMSYNEQFF. Full variable domain (rest looked up from reference TRBV11-1 and TRBJ2-1): EAEVAQSPRYKITEKSQAVAFWCDPISGHATLYWYRQILGQGPELLVQFQDESVVDDSQLPKDRFSAERLKGVDSTLKIQPAELGDSAMYLCASSLDTGMSYNEQFFGPGTRLTVL.

The V and J genes are TRBV21-1 and TRBJ2-7; the DNA was not compared with TRBD2, the D call given in the table. TRBV21-1 is given as a pseudogene. The CDR3 is 17 residues long. CDR3 protein: CASSKPLGTSGTYEQYF. The DNA for the CDR3 is TGTGCCAGCAGCAAACCTTTAGGGACTAGCGGTACCTACGAGCAGTACTTC.

This clonotype was observed once. The chain recombines TRBV27 with TRBJ2-7, with a tentative D call TRBD1 (6 bases). This CDR3 spans 13 amino acids. CDR1 and CDR2 from the germline V gene are MNHEY and SMNVEV (reference sequence). V was clipped by 8 bases and J by 3 bases, with 14 bases between them. CDR3 in DNA: TGTGCCAGCTCCCGGGGACATCACTACGAGCAGTACTTC. This sequence encodes CASSRGHHYEQYF.

A note on this clonotype: No DNA is shown, since the ends of the CDR3 on it are uncertain; the CDR3 is the one TCRdb lists. The chain couples TRBV5-1 to TRBJ2-1; TRBD1, as called in the table, went unchecked against the DNA. The CDR3 has 14 amino acids, counting both end residues. CDR1 is SGHRS, CDR2 YFSETQ, per germline. The CDR3 protein is CASSFGPGIDEQFF.

This clonotype has just a few counts. V gene TRBV27 combines with J gene TRBJ2-1; D ambiguous. Trimming left V 4 bases short and J 6 bases short, with 10 bases between. CDR3 length equals 13 residues. The germline V gene encodes CDR1 MNHEY and CDR2 SMNVEV (reference sequence). This CDR3 reads CASSSGLGNEQFF. The CDR3 DNA reads TGTGCCAGCAGTTCCGGTCTGGGCAATGAGCAGTTCTTC.

The chain joins TRBV2 to TRBJ2-7; D is undetermined. The CDR3 is made up of 13 amino acids. The V gene lost 4 bases and the J gene lost 4 bases, with 11 bases spanning the gap. CDR1 and CDR2 (germline): SNHLY, FYNNEI. The CDR3 reads CASSVRGMYEQYF. The CDR3 DNA sequence: TGTGCCAGCAGTGTTCGTGGGATGTACGAGCAGTACTTC.

This clonotype was counted ten times or more. The rearrangement joins TRBV12-3 or TRBV12-4 to TRBJ2-2; 9 bases fit TRBD2. The CDR3 runs to 13 residues. With V trimmed by 8 bases and J by 4 bases, 2 bases remained unmatched. The CDR3 is CASGGRATGELFF. In nucleotides, the CDR3 is TGTGCCAGCGGCGGGAGGGCCACCGGGGAGCTGTTTTTT.

This clonotype was counted only a few times. V is TRBV12-3 or TRBV12-4 and J is TRBJ2-1, with D possibly matching TRBD2 (5 bases). This CDR3 comprises 14 residues. V lost 3 bases and J 9 bases, leaving 15 bases between the germline ends. Written as DNA, the CDR3 is TGTGCCAGCAGTTTGTCGTGGGTAGGAGGTGAGCAGTTCTTC. This codes for CASSLSWVGGEQFF.

CDR3 nucleotides: TGCAGCGTTGAAGGTCTAGCGGATGATTACGAGCAGTACTTC. This gives the protein CSVEGLADDYEQYF. The chain uses TRBV29-1 and TRBJ2-7, with TRBD2 identical over 7 bases. The CDR3 runs 14 residues. Germline V CDR1 and CDR2: SQVTM, ANQGSEA. Trimming cost V 1 base and J 4 bases; bases outside gene matches: 7.

A few counts support this clonotype. The rearrangement links TRBV27 to TRBJ2-1; 10 positions match TRBD2. The V gene end was trimmed by 4 bases and the J gene end by 2 bases; junction bases not matched to a gene: 2. The CDR3 has 15 amino acids. CDR1 and CDR2 from the germline V gene are MNHEY and SMNVEV (reference sequence). The CDR3 loop reads CASSYSGGAYNEQFF. The DNA of the CDR3 is TGTGCCAGCAGTTACAGCGGGGGGGCCTACAATGAGCAGTTCTTC.

The V gene is TRBV9, the J gene TRBJ2-1, with D perhaps TRBD1 or TRBD2 (6 bases each). V lost 3 bases and J 10 bases, leaving 8 bases between the germline ends. CDR1 and CDR2 from the germline V gene are SGDLS and YYNGEE. CDR3 length: 11 amino acids. The CDR3 nucleotides read TGTGCCAGCAGCGAGGGGGGCGAGCAGTTCTTC. Its protein product is CASSEGGEQFF. Looking up the rest from reference TRBV9 and TRBJ2-1 gives the full variable domain: DSGVTQTPKHLITATGQRVTLRCSPRSGDLSVYWYQQSLDQGLQFLIQYYNGEERAKGNILERFSAQQFPDLHSELNLSSLELGDSALYFCASSEGGEQFFGPGTRLTVL.

This clonotype was seen a few times. The chain has TRBV5-1 and TRBJ2-5; a possible D gene is TRBD1 (6 bases). Germline V gene lookup returns CDR1 SGHRS and CDR2 YFSETQ. The CDR3 has 13 amino acids. Trimming stripped 5 bases from V and 1 base from J, with 9 bases between. The CDR3 DNA follows: TGCGCCAGCAGGGGGGACATCCAAGAGACCCAGTACTTC. Its protein product is CASRGDIQETQYF.

The chain uses TRBV4-2 and TRBJ2-1; TRBD1 aligns across 11 bases. The CDR3 consists of 15 residues. CDR1 and CDR2 (germline): LGHNA, YNFKEQ. V was clipped by 4 bases and J by 8 bases; unmatched bases: 7. This CDR3 is CASSLWTGGADEQFF. Here the CDR3 DNA reads TGTGCCAGCAGCCTCTGGACAGGGGGCGCAGATGAGCAGTTCTTC.

V usage is TRBV5-6 and J usage is TRBJ1-2; TRBD1 agrees at 7 bases. V was pared by 5 bases and J by 7 bases, with 8 bases of the junction left unmatched. The CDR3 sequence is 13 residues long. Looked up from germline, CDR1 is SGHDT and CDR2 is YYEEEE. The CDR3 sequence is CASSYGTVGGYTF. In DNA form, the CDR3 reads TGTGCCAGCAGTTACGGGACAGTCGGTGGCTACACCTTC.

The chain combines TRBV29-1 with TRBJ2-7; D gene uncertain. Trimming took 3 bases from V and 2 from J, leaving 14 bases between them. CDR1 is SQVTM and CDR2 is ANQGSEA in the germline V gene. The CDR3 has 14 residues. The CDR3, as DNA: TGCAGCGTTGAGGACGCCGTGGTTCCCTACGAGCAGTACTTC. The encoded protein is CSVEDAVVPYEQYF.

This clonotype was seen only a few times. J is TRBJ1-5 and V is TRBV7-9, with 8 nucleotides matching TRBD1. The CDR3 is made up of 17 amino acids. Germline loops: CDR1 SEHNR, CDR2 FQNEAQ (reference sequence). The J segment lost 7 bases and the V segment lost 1 base, leaving 12 bases of the junction unmatched. In DNA form, the CDR3 reads TGTGCCAGCAGCTTAGTCGGTTACAGGGGGTTAGGACAGCCCCAGCATTTT. Translated: CASSLVGYRGLGQPQHF.

This clonotype occurred a few times. The gene calls are TRBV12-3 or TRBV12-4 and TRBJ2-2, with 11 bases identical to TRBD1. The CDR3 loop spans 15 amino acids. V gave up 6 bases and J gave up 5 bases; unmatched junction bases: 5. CDR3 DNA: TGTGCCAGCAGGCTGGGACAGGGGGAAACCGGGGAGCTGTTTTTT. Its translation: CASRLGQGETGELFF.

The chain employs TRBV7-2 and TRBJ2-1, with D perhaps matching TRBD2 (6 bases). The CDR3 length is 14 residues. Germline assignment: CDR1 SGHTA and CDR2 FQGNSA. Trimming removed 5 bases from V and 5 bases from J, with 13 bases in between. The CDR3 DNA follows: TGTGCCAGCAGCGCCGCCGGGACTCACAATGAGCAGTTCTTC. It encodes CASSAAGTHNEQFF. Using reference TRBV7-2 and TRBJ2-1 for the parts outside the CDR3, the full variable domain is GAGVSQSPSNKVTEKGKDVELRCDPISGHTALYWYRQSLGQGLEFLIYFQGNSAPDKSGLPSDRFSAERTGGSVSTLTIQRTQQEDSAVYLCASSAAGTHNEQFFGPGTRLTVL.

This sequence joins TRBV5-1 and TRBJ2-1, with D hard to call. This CDR3 has 12 residues. Between the trimmed V and J ends, which lost 1 base and 7 bases, there was a span of 6 bases. The germline CDR1 and CDR2 sequences are SGHRS and YFSETQ. Here the CDR3 reads CASSLIENEQFF. CDR3 sequence (DNA): TGCGCCAGCAGCTTGATCGAGAATGAGCAGTTCTTC.

The chain employs TRBV20-1 and TRBJ2-5, with TRBD2 identical over 16 bases. The V segment lost 1 base and the J segment 5 bases; nucleotides outside the gene matches: 13. This CDR3 has 19 amino acids. The germline CDR1 and CDR2 sequences are DFQATT and SNEGSKA (reference sequence). The CDR3 is CSARVNPGLAGGVWETQYF. The DNA for the CDR3 is TGCAGTGCTAGAGTAAACCCGGGACTAGCGGGAGGGGTCTGGGAGACCCAGTACTTC.

The chain links TRBV19 to TRBJ2-6; 7 bases map to TRBD1. V lost 6 bases to trimming and J lost 0 bases; unmatched junction nucleotides: 11. The CDR3 runs to 18 residues. CDR1 and CDR2 (germline): LNHDA, SQIVND (reference sequence). The CDR3 DNA reads TGTGCCAGTAGGCCGGACAGGTCCTTCTTCTCTGGGGCCAACGTCCTGACTTTC. As protein: CASRPDRSFFSGANVLTF.

The chain couples TRBV6-5 to TRBJ2-7, with 8 bases matching TRBD2. V lost 7 bases to trimming and J lost 0 bases; unmatched junction nucleotides: 8. This CDR3 region has 15 residues. CDR1 MNHEY and CDR2 SVGAGI come from the germline V gene. The CDR3 DNA is TGTGCCAGCAATTCCCTAGCGGGCAACTCCTACGAGCAGTACTTC. Translation gives CASNSLAGNSYEQYF.

The rearrangement uses TRBV3-1 and TRBJ2-2; tentative D call: TRBD1 (6 bases). Trimming left V 4 bases short and J 5 bases short, with 17 bases between. CDR1 and CDR2 (germline): LGHDT, YNNKEL (reference sequence). CDR3 size: 16 residues. The CDR3 is CASSPLLGAETGELFF. As DNA, the CDR3 is TGTGCCAGCAGCCCCCTTCTGGGGGCGGAGACCGGGGAGCTGTTTTTT.

This clonotype was seen a few times. The V call is TRBV5-1, the J call TRBJ2-7, with a possible D match to TRBD1 (6 bases). Trimming cost V 0 bases and J 4 bases, with 11 bases left between them. From germline, CDR1 is SGHRS and CDR2 YFSETQ. The CDR3 spans 14 residues. The DNA for the CDR3 is TGCGCCAGCAGCTTGGGTCTGGGGGCTTACGAGCAGTACTTC. Amino acids: CASSLGLGAYEQYF.

The V gene is TRBV19, the J gene TRBJ2-1, with 8 positions matching TRBD2. The V segment lost 1 base and the J segment 5 bases; nucleotides outside the gene matches: 7. Per the germline V gene, CDR1 is LNHDA and CDR2 is SQIVND (reference sequence). The CDR3 is 16 residues long. The CDR3 region has the DNA TGTGCCAGTAGTATAGTTGCGGGAGGAGCGGACAATGAGCAGTTCTTC. It encodes CASSIVAGGADNEQFF.

V usage is TRBV11-2 and J usage is TRBJ1-4, with a weak D call TRBD1 (5 bases). The germline CDR1 and CDR2 sequences are SGHAT and FQNNGV. This CDR3 region has 19 residues. V lost 4 bases, J lost 2 bases, and 23 bases lay in between. CDR3 DNA: TGTGCCAGCAGCTCCGCCCCCCAGGGTGTATGGGCTACTAATGAAAAACTGTTTTTT. It translates to CASSSAPQGVWATNEKLFF.

This clonotype showed up just a few times. The chain is built from TRBV6-1 and TRBJ2-7, with a weak D call TRBD2 (6 bases). Per the germline V gene, CDR1 is MNHNS and CDR2 is SASEGT. The CDR3 loop spans 13 amino acids. Trimming took 7 bases from V and 6 from J, leaving 16 bases between them. In DNA, the CDR3 is TGTGCCAGCACTCCCGGAGGGACTCGCGAGCAGTACTTC. Encoded protein: CASTPGGTREQYF.

This clonotype was observed a few times. This rearrangement joins TRBV10-1 to TRBJ2-1; 7 positions match TRBD2. Germline CDR1 is WNHNN and CDR2 is SYGVQD (reference sequence). J gave up 8 bases and V 7 bases, and 5 bases lay outside the gene matches. This CDR3 has 12 amino acids. CDR3 region: CASKGGSHEQFF. The CDR3 region has the DNA TGCGCCAGCAAAGGCGGGAGCCATGAGCAGTTCTTC.